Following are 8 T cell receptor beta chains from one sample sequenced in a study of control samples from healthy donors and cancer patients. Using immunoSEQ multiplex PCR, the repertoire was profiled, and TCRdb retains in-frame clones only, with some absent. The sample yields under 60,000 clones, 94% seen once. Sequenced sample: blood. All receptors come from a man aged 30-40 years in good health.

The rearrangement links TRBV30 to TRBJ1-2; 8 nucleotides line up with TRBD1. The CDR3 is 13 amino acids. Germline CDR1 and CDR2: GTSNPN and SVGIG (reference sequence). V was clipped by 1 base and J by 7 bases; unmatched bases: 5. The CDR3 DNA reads TGTGCCTGGAGTGGCACAGGGGGTGGTGGCTACACCTTC. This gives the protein CAWSGTGGGGYTF.

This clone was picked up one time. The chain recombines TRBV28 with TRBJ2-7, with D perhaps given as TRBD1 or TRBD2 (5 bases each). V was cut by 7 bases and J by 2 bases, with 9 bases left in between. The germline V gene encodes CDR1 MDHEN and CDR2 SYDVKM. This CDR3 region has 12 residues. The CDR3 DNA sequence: TGTGCCAGCACGGGGCCCACCTACGAGCAGTACTTC. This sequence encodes CASTGPTYEQYF.

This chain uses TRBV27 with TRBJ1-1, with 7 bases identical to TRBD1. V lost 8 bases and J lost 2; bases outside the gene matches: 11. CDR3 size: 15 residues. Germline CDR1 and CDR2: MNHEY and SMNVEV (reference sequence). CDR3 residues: CASALGQRLNTEAFF. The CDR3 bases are TGTGCCAGCGCTCTGGGACAGCGATTAAACACTGAAGCTTTCTTT.

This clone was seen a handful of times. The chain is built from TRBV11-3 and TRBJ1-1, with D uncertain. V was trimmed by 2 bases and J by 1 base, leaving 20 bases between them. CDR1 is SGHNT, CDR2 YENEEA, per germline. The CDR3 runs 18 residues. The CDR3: CASSLLRIGVIWNTEAFF. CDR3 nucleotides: TGTGCCAGCAGCTTACTTCGTATCGGTGTCATCTGGAACACTGAAGCTTTCTTT.

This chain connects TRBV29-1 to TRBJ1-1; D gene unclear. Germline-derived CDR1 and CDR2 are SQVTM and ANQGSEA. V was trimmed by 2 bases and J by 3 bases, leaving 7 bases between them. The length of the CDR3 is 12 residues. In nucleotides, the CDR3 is TGCAGCGTTGAACGAGGGTACACTGAAGCTTTCTTT. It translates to CSVERGYTEAFF.

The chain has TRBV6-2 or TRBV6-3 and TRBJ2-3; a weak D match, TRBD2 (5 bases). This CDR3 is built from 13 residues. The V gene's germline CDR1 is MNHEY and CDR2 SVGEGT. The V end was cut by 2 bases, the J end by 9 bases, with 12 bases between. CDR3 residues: CASSYEGLYTQYF. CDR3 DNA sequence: TGTGCCAGCAGTTACGAGGGATTATACACGCAGTATTTT.

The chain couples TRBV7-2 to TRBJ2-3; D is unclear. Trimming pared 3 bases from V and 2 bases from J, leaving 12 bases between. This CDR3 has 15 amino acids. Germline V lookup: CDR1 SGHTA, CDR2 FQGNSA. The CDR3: CASSFGIGSTDTQYF. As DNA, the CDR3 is TGTGCCAGCAGCTTCGGTATAGGCTCCACAGATACGCAGTATTTT.

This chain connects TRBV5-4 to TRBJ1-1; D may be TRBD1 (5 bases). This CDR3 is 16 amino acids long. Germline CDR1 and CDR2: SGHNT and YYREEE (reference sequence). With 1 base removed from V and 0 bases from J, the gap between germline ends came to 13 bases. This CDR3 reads CASSLWGDGVNTEAFF. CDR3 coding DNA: TGTGCCAGCAGCTTGTGGGGGGATGGAGTGAACACTGAAGCTTTCTTT. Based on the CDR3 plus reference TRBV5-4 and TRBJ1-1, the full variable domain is ETGVTQSPTHLIKTRGQQVTLRCSSQSGHNTVSWYQQALGQGPQFIFQYYREEENGRGNFPPRFSGLQFPNYSSELNVNALELDDSALYLCASSLWGDGVNTEAFFGQGTRLTVV.